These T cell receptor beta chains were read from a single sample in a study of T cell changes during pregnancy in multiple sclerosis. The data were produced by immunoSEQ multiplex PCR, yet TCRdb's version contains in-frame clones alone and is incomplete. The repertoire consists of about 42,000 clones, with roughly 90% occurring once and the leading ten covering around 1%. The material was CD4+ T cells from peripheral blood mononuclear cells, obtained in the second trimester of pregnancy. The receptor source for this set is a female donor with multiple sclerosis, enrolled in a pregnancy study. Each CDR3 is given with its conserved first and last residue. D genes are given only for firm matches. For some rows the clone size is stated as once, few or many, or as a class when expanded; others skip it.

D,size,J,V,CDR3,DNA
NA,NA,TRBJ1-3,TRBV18,CASSPATGGNTIYF,TGTGCCAGCTCCCCCGCGACTGGTGGAAACACCATATATTTT
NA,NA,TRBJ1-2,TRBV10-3,CAIHTGGEGYTF,TGTGCCATCCACACGGGGGGTGAGGGCTACACCTTC
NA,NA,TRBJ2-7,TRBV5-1,CASSLTATYEQYF,TGCGCCAGCAGTTTGACAGCCACCTACGAGCAGTACTTC
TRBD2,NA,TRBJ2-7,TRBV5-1,CASSLSLADTYEQYF,TGCGCCAGCAGCTTGTCCCTAGCGGACACATACGAGCAGTACTTC
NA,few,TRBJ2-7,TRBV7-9,CASSLVQGEQYF,TGTGCCAGCAGCTTAGTTCAGGGCGAGCAGTACTTC
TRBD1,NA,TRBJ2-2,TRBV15,CATSSDRAQGSGELFF,TGTGCCACCAGCAGCGACAGGGCCCAAGGGTCCGGGGAGCTGTTTTTT
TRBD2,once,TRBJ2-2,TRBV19,CASRLAGDTGELFF,TGTGCCAGTAGGCTAGCGGGTGACACCGGGGAGCTGTTTTTT
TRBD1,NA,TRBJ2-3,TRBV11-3,CASSPAGTGADTQYF,TGTGCCAGCAGCCCCGCGGGGACAGGGGCAGATACGCAGTATTTT
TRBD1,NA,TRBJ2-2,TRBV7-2,CASSPGTGTGELFF,TGTGCCAGCAGCCCCGGGACAGGGACCGGGGAGCTGTTTTTT
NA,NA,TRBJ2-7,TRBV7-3,CASSLNSGPPYEQYF,TGTGCCAGCAGCTTAAATTCAGGGCCTCCCTACGAGCAGTACTTC
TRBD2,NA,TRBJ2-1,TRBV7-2,CASSRTSFEQFF,TGTGCCAGCAGCCGGACTAGCTTTGAGCAGTTCTTC
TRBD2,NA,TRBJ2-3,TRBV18,CASSRTSGLTDTQYF,TGTGCCAGCTCACGTACTAGCGGCCTGACAGATACGCAGTATTTT
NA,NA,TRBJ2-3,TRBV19,CASSILAASTDTQYF,TGTGCCAGTAGTATATTGGCTGCTAGCACAGATACGCAGTATTTT
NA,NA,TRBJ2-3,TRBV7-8,CASSLRDQVPDTQYF,TGTGCCAGCAGCTTACGCGATCAGGTCCCAGATACGCAGTATTTT
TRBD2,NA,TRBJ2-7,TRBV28,CASRYGLVGVYEQYF,TGTGCCAGCAGGTACGGACTAGTCGGAGTCTACGAGCAGTACTTC
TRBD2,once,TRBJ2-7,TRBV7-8,CASSLASGIYEQYF,TGTGCCAGCAGCTTGGCTAGCGGGATCTACGAGCAGTACTTC
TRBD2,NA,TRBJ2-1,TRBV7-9,CASSPGLAGYNEQFF,TGTGCCAGCAGCCCAGGACTAGCGGGCTACAATGAGCAGTTCTTC
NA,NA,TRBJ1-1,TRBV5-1,CASSFQGKGPNTEAFF,TGCGCCAGCAGTTTTCAGGGAAAGGGGCCGAACACTGAAGCTTTCTTT
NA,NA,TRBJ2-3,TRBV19,CASSPQGDTQYF,TGTGCCAGTAGTCCTCAGGGAGATACGCAGTATTTT
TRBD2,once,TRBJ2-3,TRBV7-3,CASSFISGSQGTQYF,TGTGCCAGCAGCTTTATTAGCGGGAGTCAGGGTACGCAGTATTTT
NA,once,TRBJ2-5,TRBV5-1,CASSFVGLQETQYF,TGCGCCAGCAGCTTTGTGGGCCTCCAAGAGACCCAGTACTTC
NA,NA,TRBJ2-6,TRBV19,CASSLGGSGANVLTF,TGTGCCAGTAGTCTCGGAGGCTCTGGGGCCAACGTCCTGACTTTC
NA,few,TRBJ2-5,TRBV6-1,CASTYGGRAQETQYF,TGTGCCAGCACCTATGGGGGCAGGGCCCAAGAGACCCAGTACTTC
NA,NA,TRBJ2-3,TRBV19,CASSIDGGRGTDTQYF,TGTGCCAGTAGTATAGATGGGGGGAGAGGCACAGATACGCAGTATTTT
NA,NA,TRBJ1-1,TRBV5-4,CASSPPRGGHTEAFF,TGTGCCAGCAGCCCCCCCCGGGGGGGCCACACTGAAGCTTTCTTT
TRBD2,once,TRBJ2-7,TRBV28,CASSRGLPPYEQYF,TGTGCCAGCAGCCGGGGACTACCCCCTTACGAGCAGTACTTC
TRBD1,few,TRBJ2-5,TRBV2,CASSAQGASKETQYF,TGTGCCAGCAGTGCCCAGGGGGCTTCAAAAGAGACCCAGTACTTC
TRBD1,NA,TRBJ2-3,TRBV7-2,CASSAQGWGTDTQYF,TGTGCCAGCAGCGCACAGGGGTGGGGCACAGATACGCAGTATTTT
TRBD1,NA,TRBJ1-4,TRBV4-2,CASSQGDSENEKLFF,TGTGCCAGCAGCCAAGGGGACAGCGAAAATGAAAAACTGTTTTTT
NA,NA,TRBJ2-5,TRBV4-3,CASSQDAPMSARETQYF,TGCGCCAGCAGCCAAGACGCACCGATGAGTGCCAGGGAGACCCAGTACTTC
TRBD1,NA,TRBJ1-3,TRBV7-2,CASSSRNSQGAGGNTIYF,TGTGCCAGCAGCTCGCGAAATTCACAGGGGGCGGGTGGAAACACCATATATTTT
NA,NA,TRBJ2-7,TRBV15,CATSRGGLGEQYF,TGTGCCACCAGCAGAGGAGGTTTGGGCGAGCAGTACTTC
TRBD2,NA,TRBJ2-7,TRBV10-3,CAISSSGTSGSYEQYF,TGTGCCATCAGTTCATCCGGGACTAGCGGGTCCTACGAGCAGTACTTC
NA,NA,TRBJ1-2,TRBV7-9,CASSFTGVNGYTF,TGTGCCAGCAGCTTTACGGGAGTGAATGGCTACACCTTC
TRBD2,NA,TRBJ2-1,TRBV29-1,CSDRLAGVYNEQFF,TGCAGCGACAGATTAGCGGGAGTCTACAATGAGCAGTTCTTC
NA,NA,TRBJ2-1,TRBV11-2,CASSGGQPVLVVEQFF,TGTGCCAGCAGCGGCGGACAACCCGTTCTAGTCGTTGAGCAGTTCTTC
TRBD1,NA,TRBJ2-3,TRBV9,CASSVDPGGLLNTDTQYF,TGTGCCAGCAGCGTAGATCCAGGGGGCCTCTTAAACACAGATACGCAGTATTTT
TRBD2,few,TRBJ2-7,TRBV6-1,CASSPVGGRGEQYF,TGTGCCAGCAGTCCCGTCGGGGGGAGGGGCGAACAGTACTTC
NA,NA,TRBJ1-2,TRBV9,CASSVGQIYGYTF,TGTGCCAGCAGCGTTGGCCAGATCTATGGCTACACCTTC
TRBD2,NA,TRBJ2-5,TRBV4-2,CASSRTSGNQETQYF,TGTGCCAGCAGCCGGACTAGCGGGAACCAAGAGACCCAGTACTTC
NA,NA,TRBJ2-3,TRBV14,CASSQVRSTDTQYF,TGTGCCAGCAGCCAAGTTCGGAGCACAGATACGCAGTATTTT
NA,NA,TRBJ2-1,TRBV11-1,CASSPQGSSYNEQFF,TGTGCCAGCAGCCCCCAGGGAAGCTCCTACAATGAGCAGTTCTTC
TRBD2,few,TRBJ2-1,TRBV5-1,CASSLSGVQQHEQFF,TGCGCCAGCAGCCTTAGCGGGGTACAGCAACATGAGCAGTTCTTC
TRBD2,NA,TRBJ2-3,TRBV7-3,CASSLKGLAVTDTQYF,TGTGCCAGCAGCTTAAAGGGACTAGCGGTTACAGATACGCAGTATTTT
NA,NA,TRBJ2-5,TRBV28,CASRTEETQYF,TGTGCCAGTCGGACAGAAGAGACCCAGTACTTC
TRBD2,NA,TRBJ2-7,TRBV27,CASSFGGSRSYEQYF,TGTGCCAGCAGTTTCGGCGGGAGTAGGTCCTACGAGCAGTACTTC
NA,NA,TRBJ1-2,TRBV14,CASSAGQLGRAGYTF,TGTGCCAGCAGCGCCGGACAGCTGGGAAGAGCCGGCTACACCTTC
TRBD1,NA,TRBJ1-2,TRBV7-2,CASSLAPGQGGGYTF,TGTGCCAGCAGCTTAGCCCCTGGACAGGGAGGCGGCTACACCTTC
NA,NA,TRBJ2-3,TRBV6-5,CASSPSTATDTQYF,TGTGCCAGCAGTCCCTCGACAGCCACAGATACGCAGTATTTT
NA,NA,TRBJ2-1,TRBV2,CASGDLQGKQFF,TGTGCCAGCGGCGATCTACAGGGTAAGCAGTTCTTC
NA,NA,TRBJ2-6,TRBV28,CASSSSGAGANVLTF,TGTGCCAGCAGTTCATCAGGGGCTGGGGCCAACGTCCTGACTTTC
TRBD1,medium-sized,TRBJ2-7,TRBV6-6,CASSAGTASYEQYF,TGTGCCAGCAGTGCCGGGACAGCCTCCTACGAGCAGTACTTC
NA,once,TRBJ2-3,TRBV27,CASSLMGGTQYF,TGTGCCAGCAGTTTAATGGGGGGTACGCAGTATTTT
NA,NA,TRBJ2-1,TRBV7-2,CASSLWGLNNEQFF,TGTGCCAGCAGCTTATGGGGACTTAACAATGAGCAGTTCTTC
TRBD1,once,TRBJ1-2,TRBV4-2,CASSQKGGQVGYGYTF,TGTGCCAGCAGCCAAAAGGGGGGACAGGTCGGGTATGGCTACACCTTC
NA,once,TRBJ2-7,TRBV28,CASTTLLGEQYF,TGTGCCAGCACCACGCTACTCGGGGAGCAGTACTTC
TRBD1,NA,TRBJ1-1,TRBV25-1,CASSGTGGAEAFF,TGTGCCAGCAGTGGAACAGGGGGCGCTGAAGCTTTCTTT